The 21 T cell receptor beta chains below come from one sample, sequenced in a study of blood T cell repertoires in COVID-19. The protocol was immunoSEQ multiplex PCR, while the TCRdb copy is restricted to in-frame clones and leaves out a portion. The sample holds over 200,000 clones, around 90% seen once. The sample was PBMCs or T cells enriched from blood (not recorded which). Receptors originate from a woman aged 25 to 45 who had been exposed to COVID-19.

This sequence joins TRBV13 and TRBJ1-6, with D hard to call. V was clipped by 5 bases and J by 6 bases, with 11 bases between them. The CDR3 extends over 14 amino acids. Germline CDR1 PRHDT, CDR2 FYEKMQ (reference sequence). The CDR3 here is CASSPRDGNSPLHF. The DNA of the CDR3 is TGTGCCAGCAGCCCCCGGGATGGTAATTCACCCCTCCACTTT.

The chain joins TRBV7-9 to TRBJ1-6; TRBD1 matches at 8 bases. Looked up from germline, CDR1 is SEHNR and CDR2 is FQNEAQ (reference sequence). This CDR3 region has 15 residues. V gave up 3 bases and J gave up 8 bases; unmatched junction bases: 6. CDR3: CASSFLTGGYSPLHF. CDR3 sequence (DNA): TGTGCCAGCAGCTTTCTCACAGGGGGTTATTCACCCCTCCACTTT.

The chain links TRBV5-1 to TRBJ2-1; TRBD2 agrees at 7 bases. Germline loops: CDR1 SGHRS, CDR2 YFSETQ. With 0 bases clipped from V and 4 bases from J, the junction kept 4 bases outside the gene matches. The CDR3 spans 15 residues. The CDR3: CASSLVASGYNEQFF. In DNA form, the CDR3 reads TGCGCCAGCAGCTTGGTTGCTAGCGGTTACAATGAGCAGTTCTTC.

J is TRBJ2-7 and V is TRBV6-5; D uncertain. Looked up from germline, CDR1 is MNHEY and CDR2 is SVGAGI. CDR3 length equals 14 residues. The V and J ends lost 2 bases and 6 bases respectively, with 14 bases between them. The CDR3 reads CASSYDLKASEQYF. The CDR3 nucleotides read TGTGCCAGCAGTTACGATTTGAAGGCTAGCGAGCAGTACTTC.

The chain uses TRBV5-1 and TRBJ2-3, with D maybe TRBD2 (6 bases). Germline V gives CDR1 SGHRS, CDR2 YFSETQ. CDR3 length: 14 amino acids. V was pared by 6 bases and J by 1 base, with 12 bases between. The CDR3 protein is CASTLEGRTDTQYF. CDR3 nucleotide sequence: TGCGCCAGCACACTGGAGGGTCGCACAGATACGCAGTATTTT.

The rearrangement joins TRBV30 to TRBJ2-7; 8 bases are shared with TRBD1. Trimming at V came to 3 bases and at J to 10 bases, leaving 11 bases not matched to a gene. Germline assignment: CDR1 GTSNPN and CDR2 SVGIG (reference sequence). The length of the CDR3 is 13 residues. CDR3 sequence reads: CAWRVSDRAPQYF. For the CDR3, the DNA is TGTGCCTGGAGGGTATCGGACAGGGCCCCCCAGTACTTC.

The chain is built from TRBV30 and TRBJ2-2; 7 nucleotides match TRBD1. With V trimmed by 4 bases and J by 5 bases, 7 bases remained unmatched. Germline loops: CDR1 GTSNPN, CDR2 SVGIG (reference sequence). The CDR3 runs to 14 residues. CDR3 loop: CAWNGYRGTGELFF. Here the CDR3 DNA reads TGTGCCTGGAATGGGTACAGGGGAACCGGGGAGCTGTTTTTT.

CDR3 DNA: TGTGCCAGCAGCAACGCGCAGGGGGCTGAAGATACGCAGTATTTT. It is translated as CASSNAQGAEDTQYF. This chain connects TRBV28 to TRBJ2-3; 8 bases map to TRBD1. There are 15 residues in the CDR3. V lost 6 bases to trimming and J lost 5 bases; unmatched junction nucleotides: 10. Germline V gene lookup returns CDR1 MDHEN and CDR2 SYDVKM.

The chain uses TRBV30 and TRBJ2-1; 9 positions agree with TRBD2. Germline V gene sequence: CDR1 GTSNPN, CDR2 SVGIG (reference sequence). The CDR3 sequence is 13 residues long. V was pared by 3 bases and J by 5 bases, with 2 bases of the junction left unmatched. DNA for the CDR3: TGTGCCTGGAGGGCTAGCGGGAACAATGAGCAGTTCTTC. It specifies CAWRASGNNEQFF.

This clone has only one observation. The rearrangement joins TRBV19 to TRBJ1-5; 7 nucleotides agree with TRBD1. The CDR3 is 17 residues long. In germline, CDR1 is LNHDA, CDR2 SQIVND (reference sequence). The trim removed 3 bases at V and 3 bases at J, leaving 11 bases unmatched. The CDR3 is CASSMGPGQSINQPQHF. CDR3 nucleotide sequence: TGTGCCAGTAGTATGGGGCCGGGACAGTCAATCAATCAGCCCCAGCATTTT.

This clone has a single count. This chain connects TRBV5-8 to TRBJ2-3, with D perhaps matching TRBD2 (5 bases). The CDR3 extends over 14 amino acids. Trimming stripped 4 bases from V and 0 bases from J, with 9 bases between. From germline, CDR1 is SGHTS and CDR2 YDEGEE. DNA for the CDR3: TGTGCCAGCAGCCAGCGGATTAGCACAGATACGCAGTATTTT. Encoded protein: CASSQRISTDTQYF.

This clone was counted only a few times. The chain carries TRBV7-9 and TRBJ1-6; TRBD1 is a possible D gene (6 bases). Trimming left V 1 base short and J 7 bases short, with 8 bases between. The germline gives CDR1 SEHNR, CDR2 FQNEAQ (reference sequence). The length of the CDR3 is 14 residues. The CDR3 coding sequence is TGTGCCAGCAGCTTAGAGGGGGGGAATTCACCCCTCCACTTT. Protein: CASSLEGGNSPLHF.

This clone was found once. The V and J genes are TRBV11-3 and TRBJ2-2; D is perhaps TRBD1 (5 bases). This CDR3 is 14 amino acids long. Per the germline V gene, CDR1 is SGHNT and CDR2 is YENEEA. V lost 3 bases, J lost 4 bases, and 9 bases lay in between. In DNA, the CDR3 is TGTGCCAGCAGCTTTCAGGGCTCCACCGGGGAGCTGTTTTTT. Protein product: CASSFQGSTGELFF.

This sequence joins TRBV19 and TRBJ2-1; 11 bases are a match to TRBD2. V trimming: 7 bases; J trimming: 6 bases; junction bases outside the gene matches: 11. Germline V gene lookup returns CDR1 LNHDA and CDR2 SQIVND (reference sequence). The CDR3 is 16 amino acids. For the CDR3, the DNA is TGTGCCAGTACCCGACTAGCGGGGAACGCCGCCAATGAGCAGTTCTTC. It is translated as CASTRLAGNAANEQFF. Complete variable domain (other parts from reference TRBV19 and TRBJ2-1): DGGITQSPKYLFRKEGQNVTLSCEQNLNHDAMYWYRQDPGQGLRLIYYSQIVNDFQKGDIAEGYSVSREKKESFPLTVTSAQKNPTAFYLCASTRLAGNAANEQFFGPGTRLTVL.

Details on this clone: The same CDR3 also results from other DNA sequences found in this sample. V is TRBV27 and J is TRBJ2-2; no reliable D call. Germline V gene sequence: CDR1 MNHEY, CDR2 SMNVEV (reference sequence). V was clipped by 3 bases and J by 8 bases, with 4 bases between them. This CDR3 is built from 11 residues. As DNA, the CDR3 is TGTGCCAGCAGTTTTTCTGGGGAGCTGTTTTTT. Its protein product is CASSFSGELFF.

The J gene is TRBJ1-6, the V gene TRBV7-9; tentative D call: TRBD1 (6 bases). The CDR3 is made up of 17 amino acids. Trimming stripped 5 bases from V and 0 bases from J, with 14 bases between. CDR1 and CDR2 (germline): SEHNR, FQNEAQ (reference sequence). The CDR3 region is CASSQTGRSSYNSPLHF. The DNA for the CDR3 is TGTGCCAGCAGCCAGACAGGAAGAAGCTCCTATAATTCACCCCTCCACTTT.

CDR3 in DNA: TGTGCCAGCAGCTTACTCAGGGGCTTGGAAGCTTTCTTT. The encoded protein is CASSLLRGLEAFF. The chain uses TRBV11-3 and TRBJ1-1; perhaps TRBD1 as D (6 bases). Looked up from germline, CDR1 is SGHNT and CDR2 is YENEEA. V lost 2 bases to trimming and J lost 8 bases, with 12 bases between them. The CDR3 sequence is 13 residues long.

The chain has TRBV5-1 and TRBJ2-1, with 8 bases that match TRBD2. The CDR3 contains 15 residues. Trimming cost V 0 bases and J 6 bases; bases outside gene matches: 5. CDR1 SGHRS and CDR2 YFSETQ come from the germline V gene. The CDR3: CASSLAQGTSNEQFF. Here the CDR3 DNA reads TGCGCCAGCAGCTTGGCCCAGGGGACTAGCAATGAGCAGTTCTTC.

V is TRBV28 and J is TRBJ1-1, with unresolved D. V dropped 5 bases and J dropped 0 bases, with 16 bases sitting between them. Germline values: CDR1 MDHEN, CDR2 SYDVKM. The CDR3 runs 16 residues. CDR3 bases: TGTGCCAGCAGTCCGCGGACGGGAGGGATGAACACTGAAGCTTTCTTT. Translating it yields CASSPRTGGMNTEAFF.

The rearrangement joins TRBV12-3 or TRBV12-4 to TRBJ1-3; no reliable D call. The CDR3 has 12 residues. V dropped 6 bases and J dropped 4 bases, with 7 bases sitting between them. The CDR3 loop reads CASSPFGNTIYF. The CDR3 DNA reads as TGTGCCAGCAGCCCATTCGGAAACACCATATATTTT.

This clone was detected a few times. CDR3: CASIAGGELFF. The CDR3 DNA sequence: TGTGCCAGCATTGCGGGCGGGGAGCTGTTTTTT. The V and J genes are TRBV12-3 or TRBV12-4 and TRBJ2-2; tentative D call: TRBD2 (5 bases). Deletions cut 7 bases from V and 7 bases from J, with 7 bases between. The CDR3 runs to 11 residues.